Each of the 29 T cell receptor beta chains below was sequenced from the same sample in a study of blood T cell repertoires in COVID-19. Method: immunoSEQ multiplex PCR; TCRdb's copy keeps in-frame clones and lacks some. The profile shows 350,000 or so clones, roughly 89% of them singletons. The sample was peripheral blood. The receptors derive from a woman in her sixties or seventies with COVID-19, enrolled during active disease.

The J gene is TRBJ1-2, the V gene TRBV5-4; possibly TRBD1 for D (6 bases). The ends were cut back, 0 bases at V and 8 bases at J, with 11 bases in the middle. Germline values: CDR1 SGHNT, CDR2 YYREEE (reference sequence). The CDR3 has 13 residues. In DNA, the CDR3 is TGTGCCAGCAGCTTGGACAGGGTCACGGGCTACACCTTC. It yields the protein CASSLDRVTGYTF.

CDR3 bases: TGTGCCAGCAGTTACTCCACAGGGGTCGGGGAAAAACTGTTTTTT. The encoded protein is CASSYSTGVGEKLFF. V gene TRBV6-5 combines with J gene TRBJ1-4, with TRBD1 matching over 7 bases. Germline-derived CDR1 and CDR2 are MNHEY and SVGAGI. This CDR3 spans 15 amino acids. Trimming at V came to 0 bases and at J to 8 bases, leaving 6 bases not matched to a gene.

This clone was detected only once. As DNA, the CDR3 is TGTGCCAGCAGCTTTATCGACATCAGCTATGGCTACACCTTC. Amino acids: CASSFIDISYGYTF. The chain uses TRBV28 and TRBJ1-2, with D unclear. V was cut by 6 bases and J by 4 bases, with 15 bases left in between. The germline V gene has CDR1 MDHEN and CDR2 SYDVKM. This CDR3 contains 14 residues.

This clone appeared once. The DNA of the CDR3 is TGTGCCAGCAGCGCGCTGAACACTGAAGCTTTCTTT. It is translated as CASSALNTEAFF. This chain connects TRBV13 to TRBJ1-1; no reliable D call. The CDR3 runs 12 residues. Trimming took off 5 bases at V and 0 bases at J, with 4 bases between the two ends. Germline CDR1 PRHDT, CDR2 FYEKMQ (reference sequence). The full variable domain, rest sourced from reference TRBV13 and TRBJ1-1, is AAGVIQSPRHLIKEKRETATLKCYPIPRHDTVYWYQQGPGQDPQFLISFYEKMQSDKGSIPDRFSAQQFSDYHSELNMSSLELGDSALYFCASSALNTEAFFGQGTRLTVV.

V and J are TRBV27 and TRBJ1-1; 9 bases are a match to TRBD1. The CDR3 runs to 15 residues. Germline values: CDR1 MNHEY, CDR2 SMNVEV (reference sequence). V lost 1 base, J lost 3 bases, and 3 bases stayed unmatched. The CDR3 sequence is CASSLFRTGDTEAFF. The CDR3 nucleotides read TGTGCCAGCAGTTTATTTCGGACAGGGGACACTGAAGCTTTCTTT.

For this clone: The sample contains more than one DNA sequence encoding this CDR3. This rearrangement joins TRBV5-1 to TRBJ1-1; D is unresolved. This CDR3 is 12 amino acids long. CDR1 is SGHRS and CDR2 is YFSETQ in the germline V gene. V dropped 4 bases and J dropped 5 bases, with 9 bases sitting between them. The CDR3 is CASSPPGTEAFF. The CDR3 bases are TGCGCCAGCAGCCCACCGGGGACTGAAGCTTTCTTT.

CDR3 in DNA: TGTGCCAGCAGCCCGACAGAAGCGGGAGGCTACACCTTC. This gives the protein CASSPTEAGGYTF. This chain connects TRBV3-1 (or the pseudogene TRBV3-2) to TRBJ1-2; possibly TRBD1 for D (5 bases). The CDR3 contains 13 residues. Germline CDR1 is LGHDT and CDR2 is YNNKEL (reference sequence). V was cut by 4 bases and J by 8 bases, with 14 bases left in between.

The genes are TRBV27 and TRBJ1-2; 10 positions agree with TRBD1. The CDR3 covers 15 residues. J was trimmed by 5 bases and V by 8 bases; bases with no gene match: 11. Germline assignment: CDR1 MNHEY and CDR2 SMNVEV (reference sequence). This CDR3 is CASGSGQGFFYGYTF. The CDR3 region has the DNA TGTGCCAGCGGATCGGGACAGGGGTTTTTTTATGGCTACACCTTC.

This sequence joins TRBV6-1 and TRBJ1-5; D is unresolved. This CDR3 is built from 15 residues. V was trimmed by 3 bases and J by 1 base, leaving 10 bases between them. Germline CDR1 is MNHNS and CDR2 is SASEGT. The CDR3 nucleotides are TGTGCCAGCAGTGAGTGGGGAGCCAGCAATCAGCCCCAGCATTTT. It translates to CASSEWGASNQPQHF.

The chain combines TRBV24-1 with TRBJ1-1; 7 bases are a match to TRBD1. The germline CDR1 and CDR2 sequences are KGHDR and SFDVKD. After removal of 4 bases from V and 3 bases from J, the junction contained 4 bases not matched to a gene. The CDR3 spans 14 residues. CDR3 in DNA: TGTGCCACCAGTGACCCCGGACAGGACACTGAAGCTTTCTTT. This gives the protein CATSDPGQDTEAFF.

CDR3 sequence: CASSLEQGASTNEKLFF. In DNA form, the CDR3 reads TGTGCCAGCAGCTTGGAACAGGGGGCATCAACTAATGAAAAACTGTTTTTT. The chain joins TRBV5-6 to TRBJ1-4, with 9 bases that match TRBD1. After removal of 0 bases from V and 0 bases from J, the junction contained 3 bases not matched to a gene. Looked up from germline, CDR1 is SGHDT and CDR2 is YYEEEE. The CDR3 spans 17 residues.

This clone came up once. At the DNA level, this CDR3 is encoded by other sequences in the same sample as well. The chain employs TRBV5-1 and TRBJ1-2, with a weak D call TRBD1 (6 bases). The length of the CDR3 is 14 residues. V was clipped by 1 base and J by 4 bases, with 11 bases between them. Germline assignment: CDR1 SGHRS and CDR2 YFSETQ. The CDR3 region has the DNA TGCGCCAGCAGCTTGTCAGGGGAGGGCTATGGCTACACCTTC. Translated: CASSLSGEGYGYTF.

The V call is TRBV6-6, the J call TRBJ2-1, with D perhaps TRBD2 (7 bases). Germline V gene data show CDR1 as MNHNY and CDR2 as SVGAGI (reference sequence). The CDR3 totals 13 residues. Between the trimmed V and J ends, which lost 8 bases and 6 bases, there was a span of 14 bases. The CDR3 coding sequence is TGTGCCAGCTCCCGGGGGGCGAGCAATGAGCAGTTCTTC. Protein sequence: CASSRGASNEQFF.

The chain couples TRBV29-1 to TRBJ1-1; D unresolved. The V gene's germline CDR1 is SQVTM and CDR2 ANQGSEA. V gave up 4 bases and J gave up 0 bases, with 12 bases separating them. The CDR3 has 14 amino acids. CDR3 DNA: TGCAGCGTTGTTAGTGCGGGCCTGAACACTGAAGCTTTCTTT. This translates into CSVVSAGLNTEAFF.

This chain connects TRBV7-2 to TRBJ2-1; 11 bases line up with TRBD1. V shed 6 bases, J shed 5 bases, and the junction held 9 bases outside the gene matches. Germline lookup yields CDR1 SGHTA and CDR2 FQGNSA. This CDR3 region has 16 residues. The CDR3: CASRPSPGQGDNEQFF. CDR3 in DNA: TGTGCCAGCAGACCTAGTCCGGGACAGGGGGACAATGAGCAGTTCTTC.

The gene calls are TRBV4-2 and TRBJ2-1; TRBD2 aligns across 11 bases. Germline CDR1 LGHNA, CDR2 YNFKEQ. CDR3 size: 14 residues. Trimming at V came to 8 bases and at J to 3 bases, leaving 3 bases not matched to a gene. CDR3 bases: TGTGCCAGCGCACTAGCGGGGGACTACAATGAGCAGTTCTTC. Its translation is CASALAGDYNEQFF.

With regard to this clone: The sample contains more than one DNA sequence encoding this CDR3. The CDR3 spells CASSSQGNTEAFF. Here the CDR3 DNA reads TGTGCCAGCAGCTCACAGGGGAACACTGAAGCTTTCTTT. The rearrangement joins TRBV7-3 to TRBJ1-1; D perhaps matches TRBD1 (6 bases). Germline assignment: CDR1 SGHTA and CDR2 FQGTGA. The CDR3 has 13 amino acids. Trimming removed 4 bases from V and 1 base from J, with 7 bases in between.

The table lists this clone with a count of one. The sample holds other DNA sequences that translate to the same CDR3. The chain is built from TRBV7-9 and TRBJ1-2, with D unclear. Germline CDR1 is SEHNR and CDR2 is FQNEAQ (reference sequence). The CDR3 is 14 residues long. V dropped 3 bases and J dropped 0 bases, with 8 bases sitting between them. CDR3 loop: CASSLGGSNYGYTF. The DNA of the CDR3 is TGTGCCAGCAGCTTGGGAGGGTCTAACTATGGCTACACCTTC.

The chain links TRBV18 to TRBJ1-6; 10 positions agree with TRBD1. The germline V gene has CDR1 KGHSH and CDR2 LQKENI. The CDR3 loop spans 14 amino acids. V shed 4 bases and J 6 bases; nucleotides not matched to a gene: 0. The CDR3 spells CASSRDRGNSPLHF. The DNA for the CDR3 is TGTGCCAGCTCACGGGACAGGGGTAATTCACCCCTCCACTTT.

V and J are TRBV5-3 and TRBJ2-6; D not resolved. TRBV5-3 is filed as an ORF, its function uncertain. The CDR3 runs to 16 residues. V lost 0 bases and J 0 bases, leaving 7 bases between the germline ends. This chain's CDR3 is CARSLAKFSGANVLTF. As DNA, the CDR3 is TGTGCCAGAAGCTTGGCCAAATTCTCTGGGGCCAACGTCCTGACTTTC.

The chain joins TRBV4-1 to TRBJ2-5, with 8 bases aligning to TRBD2. V lost 4 bases, J lost 5 bases, and 12 bases stayed unmatched. Germline values: CDR1 MGHRA, CDR2 YSYEKL. The CDR3 is 16 residues long. This CDR3 is CASSLGGSGAVETQYF. CDR3 in DNA: TGCGCCAGCAGCCTGGGAGGTAGCGGGGCCGTGGAGACCCAGTACTTC.

The J gene is TRBJ2-3, the V gene TRBV6-5; 7 bases align to TRBD1. Germline CDR1 is MNHEY and CDR2 is SVGAGI. J was trimmed by 3 bases and V by 6 bases; bases with no gene match: 3. The CDR3 loop spans 13 amino acids. The CDR3 DNA reads as TGTGCCAGCAGAGGGACAGCTACAGATACGCAGTATTTT. It codes for CASRGTATDTQYF.

A remark on this clone: The sample contains more than one DNA sequence encoding this CDR3. The genes are TRBV18 and TRBJ1-4; D unclear. Looked up from germline, CDR1 is KGHSH and CDR2 is LQKENI. This CDR3 is built from 14 residues. Trimming pared 6 bases from V and 3 bases from J, leaving 11 bases between. The CDR3 loop is CASSRQPPNEKLFF. The CDR3 DNA is TGTGCCAGCTCGCGGCAGCCCCCTAATGAAAAACTGTTTTTT.

V usage is TRBV12-3 or TRBV12-4 and J usage is TRBJ1-4; 7 nucleotides align to TRBD1. The CDR3 totals 13 residues. The V and J ends lost 5 bases and 7 bases, in that order; junction bases with no gene match: 4. CDR3 region: CASSRQGSEKLFF. The CDR3 bases are TGTGCCAGCAGTAGACAGGGTAGTGAAAAACTGTTTTTT.

The chain has TRBV2 and TRBJ1-5, with 7 bases aligning to TRBD1. The V segment lost 6 bases and the J segment 3 bases; nucleotides outside the gene matches: 5. This CDR3 is built from 14 residues. Germline assignment: CDR1 SNHLY and CDR2 FYNNEI. The CDR3 region is CASRRQGINQPQHF. The CDR3 region has the DNA TGTGCCAGCAGGCGACAGGGAATCAATCAGCCCCAGCATTTT.

The rearrangement links TRBV5-1 to TRBJ1-1, with D unclear. The CDR3 spans 17 residues. Trimming removed 2 bases at V and 1 base at J, with 18 bases between. Per the germline V gene, CDR1 is SGHRS and CDR2 is YFSETQ. The CDR3 bases are TGCGCCAGCAGCTTTGGAGGGTGGGGAGCGGGGAACACTGAAGCTTTCTTT. Translating gives CASSFGGWGAGNTEAFF.

The CDR3 coding sequence is TGTGCCAGCAGTTTAATGTATAAGAACACTGAAGCTTTCTTT. Its protein is CASSLMYKNTEAFF. The V call is TRBV27, the J call TRBJ1-1; D is uncertain. This CDR3 has 14 residues. Per the germline V gene, CDR1 is MNHEY and CDR2 is SMNVEV (reference sequence). V dropped 2 bases and J dropped 1 base, with 8 bases sitting between them.

This sequence joins TRBV4-1 and TRBJ2-7; 9 bases are a match to TRBD2. J gave up 4 bases and V 0 bases, and 4 bases lay outside the gene matches. The germline V gene encodes CDR1 MGHRA and CDR2 YSYEKL. The CDR3 runs to 15 residues. The chain's CDR3 is CASSQETSGKYEQYF. CDR3 bases: TGCGCCAGCAGCCAAGAGACTAGCGGAAAGTACGAGCAGTACTTC.

Details on this clone: The sample contains more than one DNA sequence encoding this CDR3. This rearrangement joins TRBV4-1 to TRBJ1-3; D is undetermined. The germline CDR1 and CDR2 sequences are MGHRA and YSYEKL. V gave up 0 bases and J gave up 0 bases, with 6 bases separating them. CDR3 length: 15 residues. Written as DNA, the CDR3 is TGCGCCAGCAGCCAAGATCCCAGCTCTGGAAACACCATATATTTT. Translating gives CASSQDPSSGNTIYF.